This T cell receptor (beta chain) was identified during a study of cytomegalovirus exposure and HLA in healthy donors. Nominally healthy donors were sampled, though unrecorded immune exposures were likely. The primer mix had 60 Vbeta and 13 Jbeta primers. Authors' analysis steps: A follow-up analysis tallied around 80 million unique TCR beta chains, approximately 11 million shared. TCRdb's copy holds only in-frame clones and misses some; the assay was immunoSEQ multiplex PCR. V and J calls and clone size follow that table, whereas D and trimming were derived from the DNA. The sample lists 50,000 or so clones; 81% were seen once. There are 15 residues in the CDR3. CDR1 and CDR2 (germline): KGHSH, LQKENI. V was clipped by 3 bases and J by 3 bases; unmatched bases: 7.

This clonotype originated in a boy aged 10-17 years in good health and CMV-seropositive. The chain joins TRBV18 to TRBJ2-7; 8 nucleotides line up with TRBD1. Sequenced sample: PBMCs. The CDR3 is CASSPGQGPYYEQYF. CDR3 bases: TGTGCCAGCTCACCCGGACAGGGACCCTACTACGAGCAGTACTTC.